The clone carrying this TCR beta chain is labeled as medium-sized. About 500 ng RNA was reverse transcribed with alpha and beta constant-region primers. Separate chain-specific third strand synthesis with multiplexing indices produced the alpha and beta libraries. The cDNA received a 5' RACE adapter containing a random hexamer plus an SP2 sequencing primer site. The library had 12-nucleotide molecular identifiers formed by two random hexamers joined together. The library got P5 and P7 elements plus a second index, then a roughly 24-cycle PCR. MiXCR, run by TCRdb on the 5' RACE reads, gives a single entry per CDR3 protein. The table lists roughly 9,800 distinct CDR3 sequences, less than 11% of them singletons. The record originates from a study of HIV-infected patients and healthy controls. The repertoire came from unfractionated whole blood and reflected all unsorted peripheral T cells. Enrolled donors were untreated HIV-infected adults about to begin antiretroviral therapy.

V lost 6 bases and J 1 base, leaving 8 bases between the germline ends. The germline gives CDR1 MNHEY, CDR2 SVGEGT. CDR3 length: 13 amino acids. This sequence joins TRBV6-2 or TRBV6-3 and TRBJ2-3; no reliable D call. This material consisted of blood, taken before antiretroviral therapy. The clonotype was recovered from an adult with HIV infection. CDR3 in amino acids: CASRAAGTDTQYF. The CDR3 DNA follows: TGTGCCAGCAGGGCCGCGGGCACAGATACGCAGTATTTT.